The 24 T cell receptor beta chains below were found in one sample sequenced in a study of immune aging and cytomegalovirus after organ transplant. Their antigens remain unidentified. The sample's time point: five sample-tagged time points from pre-transplant (day -1) to day 368 post-transplant, pooled. A microwell BD Rhapsody targeted mRNA and AbSeq workflow captured the cells and built the libraries. TCRdb used MiXCR to reprocess the single-cell sequencing reads, holding one entry per CDR3 protein. The profile shows about 21,000 distinct CDR3 sequences, about a third of them singletons. The input for sequencing was CMV peptide-activated CD4+ and CD8+ T cells sorted from blood, taken at five time points, pooled. Subset of the sample: sorted CD8+CD137+ and CD4+CD154+ T cells after 12 to 13 h CMV IE-1 peptide stimulation. These receptors were obtained from a female donor who had a heart transplant and CMV viremia.

To note about this clonotype: Possible read error: a much larger clone is one base away. This chain connects TRBV12-3 or TRBV12-4 to TRBJ2-2; TRBD1 or TRBD2 may be the D gene (5 bases each). This CDR3 is 13 amino acids long. As DNA, the CDR3 is TGTGCCAGCAGTTCTAGGGGAGCCGGGGAGCTGTCTTTT. Its translation: CASSSRGAGELSF.

CDR3 coding DNA: TGTGCCATCGATGGAGGTGGAGGGCCAGAGAATGAGCAGTTCTTC. Protein product: CAIDGGGGPENEQFF. This rearrangement joins TRBV10-3 to TRBJ2-1, with D maybe TRBD2 (6 bases). The germline V gene encodes CDR1 ENHRY and CDR2 SYGVKD. The V gene lost 8 bases and the J gene lost 7 bases, with 21 bases spanning the gap. CDR3 length: 15 amino acids.

The chain joins TRBV6-2 or TRBV6-3 to TRBJ1-5; 7 positions match TRBD1. The V segment lost 0 bases and the J segment 4 bases; nucleotides outside the gene matches: 6. Germline assignment: CDR1 MNHEY and CDR2 SVGEGT. This CDR3 region has 16 residues. CDR3 DNA sequence: TGTGCCAGCAGTTACTCGGGAGACAGGGTAAATCAGCCCCAGCATTTT. Protein: CASSYSGDRVNQPQHF.

This clonotype is categorized as medium-sized. The J gene is TRBJ1-1, the V gene TRBV7-2; D not resolved. This CDR3 region has 15 residues. Germline V gene lookup returns CDR1 SGHTA and CDR2 FQGNSA. Trimming cost V 2 bases and J 0 bases, with 10 bases left between them. DNA of the CDR3: TGTGCCAGCAGCTTAAGGTCCGCAATGAACACTGAAGCTTTCTTT. Protein product: CASSLRSAMNTEAFF.

The V call is TRBV7-2, the J call TRBJ2-3, with D hard to call. The V end was cut by 6 bases, the J end by 4 bases, with 11 bases between. The CDR3 covers 13 residues. CDR1 and CDR2 (germline): SGHTA, FQGNSA. CDR3 sequence (DNA): TGTGCCAGCAGGCCTGGGTGGGCAGATACGCAGTATTTT. As protein: CASRPGWADTQYF. The full variable domain, with the rest looked up from reference TRBV7-2 and TRBJ2-3, is GAGVSQSPSNKVTEKGKDVELRCDPISGHTALYWYRQSLGQGLEFLIYFQGNSAPDKSGLPSDRFSAERTGGSVSTLTIQRTQQEDSAVYLCASRPGWADTQYFGPGTRLTVL.

By proportion, this clonotype is medium-sized. The chain has TRBV19 and TRBJ2-2; D is possibly TRBD2 (6 bases). The CDR3 is 13 residues long. V was trimmed by 3 bases and J by 7 bases, leaving 9 bases between them. Germline CDR1 and CDR2: LNHDA and SQIVND (reference sequence). CDR3 in DNA: TGTGCCAGTAGTATGCAGGGAGGCGGGGAGCTGTTTTTT. Encoded protein: CASSMQGGGELFF.

This clonotype was recorded many times. A much larger clone sits a single nucleotide away, making a read error possible. The CDR3 DNA follows: TGTGCCGGCAGTCCTCCTTCGGCGGGAGTAAGGGAGCAGTTCTTC. This sequence encodes CAGSPPSAGVREQFF. This sequence joins TRBV28 and TRBJ2-1; 7 bases fit TRBD2. This CDR3 is built from 15 residues. Germline V gives CDR1 MDHEN, CDR2 SYDVKM. Supplemented by reference TRBV28 and TRBJ2-1, the full variable domain reads DVKVTQSSRYLVKRTGEKVFLECVQDMDHENMFWYRQDPGLGLRLIYFSYDVKMKEKGDIPEGYSVSREKKERFSLILESASTNQTSMYLCAGSPPSAGVREQFFGPGTRLTVL.

This clonotype showed up just a few times. The CDR3 loop reads CASSPWDNSGNTIYF. CDR3 nucleotide sequence: TGTGCCAGCAGTCCTTGGGACAACTCTGGAAACACCATATATTTT. This chain connects TRBV6-1 to TRBJ1-3, with D perhaps TRBD1 (6 bases). Germline V lookup: CDR1 MNHNS, CDR2 SASEGT. V shed 5 bases and J shed 0 bases, with 11 bases lying between them. The CDR3 is 15 amino acids.

V and J are TRBV25-1 and TRBJ2-7, with D maybe TRBD2 (6 bases). There are 16 residues in the CDR3. The germline V gene has CDR1 MGHDK and CDR2 SYGVNS. Trimming shortened V by 3 bases and J by 11 bases, and 26 bases separated the two germline ends. In DNA, the CDR3 is TGTGCCAGCAGTGACGTTACCGGGACTCGCCTTGATCGGAAGTACTTC. Translation: CASSDVTGTRLDRKYF.

This clonotype was counted a few times. The CDR3 spells CASSSYRVHNEQFF. The DNA of the CDR3 is TGTGCCAGCAGTTCATACAGGGTTCACAATGAGCAGTTCTTC. V gene TRBV6-5 combines with J gene TRBJ2-1; maybe TRBD1 (6 bases). V was pared by 4 bases and J by 5 bases, with 12 bases between. The CDR3 runs to 14 residues. Germline V gene data show CDR1 as MNHEY and CDR2 as SVGAGI.

Remarks on this clonotype: The missing conserved phenylalanine or tryptophan at the end of this CDR3 makes a read error likely. J is TRBJ1-4 and V is TRBV4-1; 7 nucleotides line up with TRBD1. Germline lookup yields CDR1 MGHRA and CDR2 YSYEKL. V lost 7 bases, J lost 6 bases, and 11 bases stayed unmatched. The CDR3 has 15 amino acids. CDR3 DNA: TGCGCCAGCACCCCGGTGGACAGGCTGTATGAAAAACTGTTTTCT. Translated, it gives CASTPVDRLYEKLFS.

This chain uses TRBV9 with TRBJ1-2, with unresolved D. Trimming took 6 bases from V and 4 from J, leaving 13 bases between them. This CDR3 comprises 13 residues. Germline assignment: CDR1 SGDLS and CDR2 YYNGEE. The CDR3 sequence is CASTPGAGYGYTF. CDR3 bases: TGTGCCAGCACTCCGGGCGCGGGCTATGGCTACACCTTC.

A note on this clonotype: Given the absence of the conserved phenylalanine or tryptophan at the CDR3 end, a read error is likely. The chain combines TRBV5-1 with TRBJ2-3; D perhaps matches TRBD2 (6 bases). Germline CDR1 and CDR2: SGHRS and YFSETQ. The CDR3 is 14 amino acids. This CDR3 is CAGSETRRTDTQYS. CDR3 bases: TGCGCCGGCAGCGAGACTAGGCGCACAGATACGCAGTATTCT.

By share, this clonotype ranks as medium-sized. The chain has TRBV29-1 and TRBJ2-3, with D possibly matching TRBD2 (5 bases). The CDR3 totals 14 residues. Trimming cost V 4 bases and J 2 bases, with 13 bases left between them. From germline, CDR1 is SQVTM and CDR2 ANQGSEA. The CDR3 spells CSVASRALTDTQYF. Here the CDR3 DNA reads TGCAGCGTTGCCTCGAGGGCCCTCACAGATACGCAGTATTTT.

This clonotype was seen a few times. The chain links TRBV14 to TRBJ2-1; 7 bases fit TRBD1. The germline gives CDR1 SGHDN, CDR2 FVKESK. The CDR3 runs 14 residues. The ends lost 0 bases at V and 10 bases at J; junction bases unmatched: 6. CDR3 region: CASSQDLVRGEQFF. The DNA for the CDR3 is TGTGCCAGCAGCCAAGATCTTGTCAGGGGGGAGCAGTTCTTC. Full variable domain (outside the CDR3, taken from reference TRBV14 and TRBJ2-1): EAGVTQFPSHSVIEKGQTVTLRCDPISGHDNLYWYRRVMGKEIKFLLHFVKESKQDESGMPNNRFLAERTGGTYSTLKVQPAELEDSGVYFCASSQDLVRGEQFFGPGTRLTVL.

This clonotype occurred a few times. The J gene is TRBJ2-6, the V gene TRBV10-3; the D gene is possibly TRBD2 (6 bases). V lost 0 bases and J 4 bases, leaving 13 bases between the germline ends. CDR1 is ENHRY, CDR2 SYGVKD, per germline. The CDR3 extends over 17 amino acids. The CDR3 DNA reads TGTGCCATCAGTGAGTCGGGTGGAGGGGCCGGGGCCAACGTCCTGACTTTC. Protein product: CAISESGGGAGANVLTF.

This clonotype is medium-sized (0.01 to 0.1%) by share. The V call is TRBV20-1, the J call TRBJ2-7, with D unresolved. The CDR3 is 14 amino acids. V was cut by 6 bases and J by 0 bases, with 15 bases left in between. Per germline, CDR1 DFQATT and CDR2 SNEGSKA (reference sequence). CDR3 DNA sequence: TGCAGTGCAGCTGGCGCTGCCAGCTCCTACGAGCAGTACTTC. It encodes CSAAGAASSYEQYF.

This chain links TRBV15 with TRBJ2-7; D gene ambiguous. CDR1 is LNHNV, CDR2 YYDKDF, per germline (reference sequence). Trimming left V 0 bases short and J 7 bases short, with 10 bases between. The length of the CDR3 is 13 residues. DNA of the CDR3: TGTGCCACCAGCAGAGAAAGGGTGAGGGAGCAGTACGTC. It translates to CATSRERVREQYV.

V and J are TRBV13 and TRBJ2-5; D unclear. The CDR3 runs to 14 residues. Germline lookup yields CDR1 PRHDT and CDR2 FYEKMQ (reference sequence). V lost 7 bases and J 5 bases, leaving 17 bases between the germline ends. CDR3 protein: CASNLAPPAETQYF. The DNA for the CDR3 is TGTGCCAGCAACTTGGCTCCCCCGGCGGAGACCCAGTACTTC.

This clonotype is labeled as medium-sized (0.01 to 0.1%). The chain recombines TRBV30 with TRBJ2-2; D may be TRBD1 or TRBD2 (6 bases each). This CDR3 contains 12 residues. V was trimmed by 8 bases and J by 7 bases, leaving 14 bases between them. Per the germline V gene, CDR1 is GTSNPN and CDR2 is SVGIG (reference sequence). The CDR3 DNA is TGTGCCGGCCGGGGGACACTCGGGGAGCTGTTTTTT. As protein: CAGRGTLGELFF.

This clonotype has only a few counts. The chain carries TRBV7-2 and TRBJ1-2; 10 positions agree with TRBD1. The V segment lost 1 base and the J segment 7 bases; nucleotides outside the gene matches: 9. The CDR3 is 16 amino acids. From germline, CDR1 is SGHTA and CDR2 FQGNSA. DNA for the CDR3: TGTGCCAGCAGCTTAGGCAGCGACAGGGGGCTCATTGGCTACACCTTC. Its protein is CASSLGSDRGLIGYTF.

This clonotype was counted many times. The J gene is TRBJ1-2, the V gene TRBV3-1; D unresolved. There are 15 residues in the CDR3. Germline assignment: CDR1 LGHDT and CDR2 YNNKEL (reference sequence). V was cut by 4 bases and J by 7 bases, with 19 bases left in between. The CDR3 nucleotides read TGTGCCAGCAGCCCGGAAGTATGGCACCGGGTTGGCTACACCTTC. It encodes CASSPEVWHRVGYTF.

The chain couples TRBV2 to TRBJ1-2; D is perhaps TRBD1 (6 bases). The CDR3 totals 13 residues. Germline CDR1 is SNHLY and CDR2 is FYNNEI. Trimming stripped 6 bases from V and 2 bases from J, with 10 bases between. The CDR3 is CASSPDRNYGYTF. In DNA form, the CDR3 reads TGTGCCAGCAGCCCAGACAGGAACTATGGCTACACCTTC. The complete variable domain, with remaining parts taken from reference TRBV2 and TRBJ1-2, reads EPEVTQTPSHQVTQMGQEVILRCVPISNHLYFYWYRQILGQKVEFLVSFYNNEISEKSEIFDDQFSVERPDGSNFTLKIRSTKLEDSAMYFCASSPDRNYGYTFGSGTRLTVV.

This clonotype is classed as medium-sized (0.01 to 0.1%). This chain joins TRBV10-3 and TRBJ2-7, with 7 positions matching TRBD1. V was clipped by 8 bases and J by 1 base; unmatched bases: 5. Germline CDR1 reads ENHRY; CDR2 reads SYGVKD. The CDR3 is 13 amino acids. CDR3 region: CAIGQVDSYEQYF. CDR3 in DNA: TGTGCCATCGGACAGGTTGATTCCTACGAGCAGTACTTC.